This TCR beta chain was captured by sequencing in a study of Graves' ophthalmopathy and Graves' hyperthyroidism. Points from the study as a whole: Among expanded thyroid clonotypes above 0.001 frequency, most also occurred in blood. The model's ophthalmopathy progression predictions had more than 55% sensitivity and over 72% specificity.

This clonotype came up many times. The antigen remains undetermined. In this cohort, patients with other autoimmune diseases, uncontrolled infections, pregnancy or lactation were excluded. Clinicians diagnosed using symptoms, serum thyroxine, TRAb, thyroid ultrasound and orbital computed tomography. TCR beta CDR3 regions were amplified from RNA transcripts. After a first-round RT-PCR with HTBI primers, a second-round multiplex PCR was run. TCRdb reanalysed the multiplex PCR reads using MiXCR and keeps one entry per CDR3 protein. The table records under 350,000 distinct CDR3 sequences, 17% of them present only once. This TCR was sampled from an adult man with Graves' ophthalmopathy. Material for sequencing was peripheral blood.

CDR3 region: CAWSVRDREHEQYF. CDR3 bases: TGTGCCTGGAGTGTACGCGACAGGGAGCACGAGCAGTACTTC. The chain combines TRBV30 with TRBJ2-7; 7 bases agree with TRBD1. There are 14 residues in the CDR3. Trimming at V came to 0 bases and at J to 5 bases, leaving 7 bases not matched to a gene. The germline CDR1 and CDR2 sequences are GTSNPN and SVGIG (reference sequence).